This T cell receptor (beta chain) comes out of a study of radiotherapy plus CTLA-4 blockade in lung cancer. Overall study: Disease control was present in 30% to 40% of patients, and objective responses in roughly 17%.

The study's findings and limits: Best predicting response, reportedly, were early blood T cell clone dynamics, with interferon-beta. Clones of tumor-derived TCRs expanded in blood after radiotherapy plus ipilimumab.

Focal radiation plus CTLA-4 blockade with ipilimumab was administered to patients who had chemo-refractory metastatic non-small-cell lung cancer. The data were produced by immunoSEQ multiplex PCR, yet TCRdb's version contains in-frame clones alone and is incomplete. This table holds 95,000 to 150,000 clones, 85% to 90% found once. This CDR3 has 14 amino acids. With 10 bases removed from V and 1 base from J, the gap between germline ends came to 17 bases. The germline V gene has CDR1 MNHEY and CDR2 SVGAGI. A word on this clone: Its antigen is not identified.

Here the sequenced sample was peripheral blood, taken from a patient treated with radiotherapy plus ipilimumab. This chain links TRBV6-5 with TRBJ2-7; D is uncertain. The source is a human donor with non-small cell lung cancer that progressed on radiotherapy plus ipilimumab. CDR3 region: CATSESRRSYEQYF. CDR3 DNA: TGTGCCACCTCGGAGAGTAGGAGATCCTACGAGCAGTACTTC.